This T cell receptor beta chain appears in the sequencing data of a study of cytomegalovirus exposure and HLA in healthy donors. Both 60 Vbeta primers and 13 Jbeta primers went into the PCR. The protocol was immunoSEQ multiplex PCR, while the TCRdb copy is restricted to in-frame clones and leaves out a portion. The sample shows under 200,000 clones, approximately 70% of them seen only once. The germline CDR1 and CDR2 sequences are SGHDT and YYEEEE. Between the trimmed V and J ends, which lost 0 bases and 7 bases, there was a span of 13 bases. The CDR3 spans 14 residues. Study-level results: Researchers reported in a later analysis that common viral pathogens appeared linked to several top clusters. Association with HLA alleles at 0.05 false discovery rate was found for some 18,000 TCR beta sequences in a later analysis. Trimming of TCR beta V- and J-genes showed a link, identified in a later analysis, to a missense DCLRE1C variant.

In this sample, this clone turned up a few times. Its antigen is undetermined. Source material: PBMCs. The receptor was isolated from a woman in her twenties or thirties in good health and CMV-seronegative. This sequence joins TRBV5-6 and TRBJ1-2; D is undetermined. As DNA, the CDR3 is TGTGCCAGCAGCTTGGGTGATACGGTTGGTGGCTACACCTTC. Residues: CASSLGDTVGGYTF.